Here is one T cell receptor (beta chain) with its context. CDR3 length: 14 amino acids. The germline CDR1 and CDR2 sequences are LNHNV and YYDKDF (reference sequence). V shed 6 bases and J shed 7 bases, with 15 bases lying between them. PCR was performed using 60 Vbeta and 13 Jbeta primers. Repertoires were generated with immunoSEQ multiplex PCR, while TCRdb's copy carries only in-frame clones and drops some. The sample holds about 52,000 clones, roughly 73% seen once. This record belongs to a study of cytomegalovirus exposure and HLA in healthy donors. The sequencing input was PBMCs. The rearrangement links TRBV15 to TRBJ1-4; D call uncertain. The TCR comes from a man between 18 and 35 years old in good health and CMV-seronegative. In DNA, the CDR3 is TGTGCCACCAGTGACACGTTGGCCGTTGAAAAACTGTTTTTT. Protein sequence: CATSDTLAVEKLFF.